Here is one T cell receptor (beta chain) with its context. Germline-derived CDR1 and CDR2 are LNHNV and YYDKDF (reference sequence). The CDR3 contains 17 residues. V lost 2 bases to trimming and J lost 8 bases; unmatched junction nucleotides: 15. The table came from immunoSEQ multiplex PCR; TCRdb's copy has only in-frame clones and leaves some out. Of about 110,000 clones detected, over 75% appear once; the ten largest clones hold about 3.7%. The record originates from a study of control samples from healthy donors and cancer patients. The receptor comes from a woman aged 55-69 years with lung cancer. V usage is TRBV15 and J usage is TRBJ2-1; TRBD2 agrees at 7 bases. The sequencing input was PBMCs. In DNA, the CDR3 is TGTGCCACCAGCAGATCGGTAACTTGGGGGGGTAGCGATGAGCAGTTCTTC. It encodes CATSRSVTWGGSDEQFF.